This T cell receptor beta chain was identified during a study of cytomegalovirus exposure and HLA in healthy donors. PCR employed 60 Vbeta and 13 Jbeta primers. Methods used by the authors: Later analysis identified 88 million or so unique TCR beta chains, about 10 million shared. Using immunoSEQ multiplex PCR, the repertoire was profiled, and TCRdb retains in-frame clones only, with some absent. The V and J calls and clone size are taken from that table; D and trimming were inferred from the DNA. The sample records approximately 130,000 clones, around 80% being singletons. This receptor was taken from a man aged 45 to 65 in good health and CMV-seronegative. Specimen: PBMCs.

CDR3 amino acids: CASSTGLTHEQFF. The CDR3 nucleotides read TGTGCCAGCAGCACGGGACTCACTCATGAGCAGTTCTTC. The chain employs TRBV7-9 and TRBJ2-1; a possible D gene is TRBD2 (6 bases). Germline values: CDR1 SEHNR, CDR2 FQNEAQ (reference sequence). There are 13 residues in the CDR3. V was clipped by 5 bases and J by 8 bases, with 13 bases between them.